These T cell receptor beta chains were read from a single sample in a study of tumor-infiltrating lymphocytes in primary liver carcinoma. TCRdb reprocessed the multiplex PCR reads with MiXCR, giving one entry per CDR3 protein. The sample lists roughly 53,000 distinct CDR3 sequences; about 80% were seen once. Sequenced material: liver tumor tissue from sampling region 2. All receptors come from a man aged 35 to 55 with primary liver carcinoma and hepatitis B virus infection. The CDR3 runs from the conserved cysteine through the conserved F or W. Each record gives: D gene, J gene, clone size, V gene, CDR3 protein, CDR3 DNA. D genes are given only for firm matches. Clone size is shown for a subset of rows, as once, few, many or a class of expanded clone.

D gene: TRBD2; J gene: TRBJ2-5; clone size: .; V gene: TRBV30; CDR3 protein: CVWATGGGGIQYF; CDR3 DNA: TGTGTCTGGGCGACGGGGGGTGGTGGGATCCAGTACTTC
D gene: .; J gene: TRBJ2-5; clone size: .; V gene: TRBV14; CDR3 protein: CANSQDHTPEFQEIQYF; CDR3 DNA: TGTGCCAACAGCCAAGACCACACTCCGGAGTTCCAAGAGATCCAGTACTTC
D gene: .; J gene: TRBJ2-5; clone size: .; V gene: TRBV19; CDR3 protein: CAGRQSGETQYF; CDR3 DNA: TGTGCCGGTCGCCAATCTGGGGAGACCCAGTACTTC
D gene: .; J gene: TRBJ2-7; clone size: .; V gene: TRBV6-2/TRBV6-3; CDR3 protein: CTSSYSRKSYEQYF; CDR3 DNA: TGTACCAGCAGTTACTCGCGGAAGTCCTACGAGCAGTACTTC
D gene: TRBD2; J gene: TRBJ2-1; clone size: once; V gene: TRBV5-4; CDR3 protein: CASSDRLAWYNEQFF; CDR3 DNA: TGTGCCAGTAGCGATCGACTAGCTTGGTACAATGAGCAGTTCTTC
D gene: .; J gene: TRBJ2-2; clone size: .; V gene: TRBV7-9; CDR3 protein: CASSFKSGELFF; CDR3 DNA: TGTGCCAGCAGCTTTAAAAGTGGGGAGCTGTTTTTT
D gene: .; J gene: TRBJ2-5; clone size: .; V gene: TRBV14; CDR3 protein: CASSQVLSRTQYF; CDR3 DNA: TGTGCCAGCAGCCAAGTCCTTAGCAGGACCCAGTACTTC
D gene: .; J gene: TRBJ1-5; clone size: .; V gene: TRBV20-1; CDR3 protein: CSAITGNSKQPQHF; CDR3 DNA: TGCAGTGCTATTACAGGGAATAGCAAACAGCCCCAGCATTTT
D gene: .; J gene: TRBJ1-1; clone size: .; V gene: TRBV6-6; CDR3 protein: CASSYSIVTTEAFF; CDR3 DNA: TGTGCCAGCAGTTACTCGATTGTGACCACTGAAGCATTCTTT
D gene: .; J gene: TRBJ2-1; clone size: .; V gene: TRBV24-1; CDR3 protein: CAISYLVGIGEQFF; CDR3 DNA: TGTGCCATCAGTTACTTAGTTGGGATCGGGGAGCAGTTCTTC
D gene: TRBD1; J gene: TRBJ1-2; clone size: .; V gene: TRBV14; CDR3 protein: CPSSQYGTASPLTF; CDR3 DNA: TGTCCGAGCAGCCAATATGGGACAGCCTCCCCCCTCACCTTC
D gene: .; J gene: TRBJ2-5; clone size: .; V gene: TRBV11-2; CDR3 protein: CASNLDFPETQYF; CDR3 DNA: TGTGCCAGCAACTTAGATTTTCCGGAGACCCAGTATTTC
D gene: .; J gene: TRBJ1-1; clone size: .; V gene: TRBV6-1; CDR3 protein: CASSSPDTDFGYGEAFF; CDR3 DNA: TGTGCCAGCAGTAGCCCGGACACTGACTTCGGATATGGCGAAGCTTTCTTT
D gene: .; J gene: TRBJ2-1; clone size: .; V gene: TRBV11-2; CDR3 protein: CASSLNDSYEQFF; CDR3 DNA: TGTGCCAGCAGCTTAAATGATAGCTATGAGCAGTTTTTC
D gene: .; J gene: TRBJ2-7; clone size: medium-sized; V gene: TRBV11-2; CDR3 protein: CASSPRGASSYEQYF; CDR3 DNA: TGTGCCAGCAGCCCCCGGGGGGCGAGCTCCTACGAGCAGTACTTC
D gene: .; J gene: TRBJ1-1; clone size: .; V gene: TRBV11-2; CDR3 protein: CARSRASTGDTEAFF; CDR3 DNA: TGTGCCAGGAGCCGAGCCTCCACGGGGGACACTGAAGCTTTCTTT
D gene: .; J gene: TRBJ2-5; clone size: .; V gene: TRBV14; CDR3 protein: CARSQDHTQEFQETQYF; CDR3 DNA: TGTGCCAGAAGCCAAGACCACACCCAGGAGTTCCAAGAGACCCAGTACTTC
D gene: TRBD1; J gene: TRBJ2-3; clone size: .; V gene: TRBV7-3; CDR3 protein: CASSSQGDEDTQYF; CDR3 DNA: TGTGCCAGCAGCTCCCAGGGGGATGAAGATACGCAGTATTTT
D gene: .; J gene: TRBJ2-5; clone size: .; V gene: TRBV11-2; CDR3 protein: CVNSTSLGETLYF; CDR3 DNA: TGTGTCAACAGCACCAGTCTAGGGGAGACCCTGTACTTC
D gene: TRBD2; J gene: TRBJ2-7; clone size: many; V gene: TRBV7-9; CDR3 protein: CASSLGLADYEQYF; CDR3 DNA: TGTGCCAGCAGCCTCGGACTAGCGGACTACGAGCAGTACTTC
D gene: TRBD1; J gene: TRBJ1-4; clone size: medium-sized; V gene: TRBV6-5; CDR3 protein: CASRTGGGDEKLFF; CDR3 DNA: TGTGCCAGCAGAACAGGGGGCGGTGATGAAAAACTGTTTTTT
D gene: .; J gene: TRBJ2-5; clone size: many; V gene: TRBV28; CDR3 protein: CASSPVGETQYF; CDR3 DNA: TGTGCCAGTAGCCCAGTAGGTGAGACCCAGTACTTC
D gene: TRBD2; J gene: TRBJ2-7; clone size: .; V gene: TRBV14; CDR3 protein: CASSQYSGFMYEQYF; CDR3 DNA: TGTGCCAGCAGCCAATATAGCGGGTTTATGTACGAGCAGTACTTC